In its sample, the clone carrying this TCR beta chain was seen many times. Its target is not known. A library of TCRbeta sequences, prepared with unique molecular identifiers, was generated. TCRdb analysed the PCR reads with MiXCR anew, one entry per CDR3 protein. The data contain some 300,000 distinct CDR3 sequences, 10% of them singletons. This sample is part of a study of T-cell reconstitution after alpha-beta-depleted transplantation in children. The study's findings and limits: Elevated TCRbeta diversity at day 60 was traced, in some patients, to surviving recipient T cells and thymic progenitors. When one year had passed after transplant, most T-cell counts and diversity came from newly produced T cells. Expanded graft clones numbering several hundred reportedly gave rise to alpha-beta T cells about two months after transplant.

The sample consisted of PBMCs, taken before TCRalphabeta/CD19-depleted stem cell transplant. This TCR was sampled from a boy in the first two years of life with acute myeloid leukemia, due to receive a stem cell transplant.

As DNA, the CDR3 is TGTGCCAGCAGCCTACGGGGTTTCGATACGCAGTATTTT. This translates into CASSLRGFDTQYF. The chain uses TRBV13 and TRBJ2-3, with a possible D match to TRBD2 (5 bases). CDR1 and CDR2 from the germline V gene are PRHDT and FYEKMQ (reference sequence). The CDR3 spans 13 residues. V lost 5 bases, J lost 6 bases, and 12 bases lay in between.